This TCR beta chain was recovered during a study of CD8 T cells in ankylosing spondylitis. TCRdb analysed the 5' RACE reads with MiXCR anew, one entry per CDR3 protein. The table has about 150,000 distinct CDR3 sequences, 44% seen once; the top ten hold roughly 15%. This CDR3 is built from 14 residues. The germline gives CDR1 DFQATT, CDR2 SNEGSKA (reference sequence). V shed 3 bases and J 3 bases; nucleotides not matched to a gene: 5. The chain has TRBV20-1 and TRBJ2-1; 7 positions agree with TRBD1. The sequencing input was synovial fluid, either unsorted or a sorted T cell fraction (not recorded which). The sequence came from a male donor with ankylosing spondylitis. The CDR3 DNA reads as TGCAGTGCTAGGTCCGGGACAGACTACAATGAGCAGTTCTTC. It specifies CSARSGTDYNEQFF.